This entry lists 19 T cell receptor beta chains sequenced from one sample in a study of OX40 agonist ivuxolimab in advanced cancers. The library was produced with the immunoSEQ multiplex PCR assay. Not all clones reach the TCRdb copy of this immuneACCESS table, which keeps in-frame sequences only. Checked studies attribute under half of the gap to unresolved V genes and leave the rest unexplained. Counted in this sample were about 58,000 clones; 80% to 90% of them appeared once. The ten largest clones take up roughly 3.7% of the sample. The material was CD4+ or CD8+ T cells sorted from blood, obtained in a trial of the OX40 agonist ivuxolimab. These receptors came from an adult with an advanced solid tumor such as melanoma, head and neck, liver or kidney cancer.

The chain has TRBV7-9 and TRBJ1-2; the match to TRBD1 covers 7 bases. The CDR3 is 14 residues long. J was trimmed by 2 bases and V by 5 bases; bases with no gene match: 5. Germline-derived CDR1 and CDR2 are SEHNR and FQNEAQ (reference sequence). The chain's CDR3 is CASSQLTGNYGYTF. The CDR3 bases are TGTGCCAGCAGCCAGCTGACAGGGAACTATGGCTACACCTTC. The whole variable domain, filled in from reference TRBV7-9 and TRBJ1-2, reads DTGVSQNPRHKITKRGQNVTFRCDPISEHNRLYWYRQTLGQGPEFLTYFQNEAQLEKSRLLSDRFSAERPKGSFSTLEIQRTEQGDSAMYLCASSQLTGNYGYTFGSGTRLTVV.

This sequence joins TRBV11-1 and TRBJ2-5; either TRBD1 or TRBD2 may supply D (6 bases each). With 7 bases removed from V and 7 bases from J, the gap between germline ends came to 13 bases. This CDR3 has 12 residues. Germline V gene data show CDR1 as SGHAT and CDR2 as FQDESV (reference sequence). CDR3: CASNGGAGTQYF. CDR3 bases: TGTGCCAGCAACGGGGGCGCCGGGACCCAGTACTTC.

This clone was detected once. V gene TRBV6-5 combines with J gene TRBJ2-7; D remains unclear. Germline V gives CDR1 MNHEY, CDR2 SVGAGI. This CDR3 has 13 residues. V lost 3 bases, J lost 4 bases, and 10 bases lay in between. CDR3 coding DNA: TGTGCCAGCAGTTATTCGACATCATACGAGCAGTACTTC. Translating it yields CASSYSTSYEQYF.

This sequence joins TRBV4-3 and TRBJ2-2; possible D gene TRBD2, 6 bases. Germline-derived CDR1 and CDR2 are LGHNA and YSLEER. This CDR3 region has 16 residues. The V end was cut by 0 bases, the J end by 5 bases, with 13 bases between. The CDR3 loop reads CASSQERLEVTGELFF. CDR3 DNA: TGCGCCAGCAGCCAAGAAAGACTAGAAGTGACCGGGGAGCTGTTTTTT.

The count of this clone is one. The chain carries TRBV29-1 and TRBJ2-2; D might be TRBD2 (5 bases). CDR1 and CDR2 (germline): SQVTM, ANQGSEA. This CDR3 comprises 13 residues. Trimming left V 7 bases short and J 1 base short, with 10 bases between. Written as DNA, the CDR3 is TGCAGCGGGGGTGGAGGGAACACCGGGGAGCTGTTTTTT. This translates into CSGGGGNTGELFF.

This chain uses TRBV19 with TRBJ2-3; the D call may be TRBD1 or TRBD2 (5 bases each). CDR1 and CDR2 from the germline V gene are LNHDA and SQIVND (reference sequence). CDR3 size: 15 residues. The V gene lost 5 bases and the J gene lost 6 bases, with 18 bases spanning the gap. This chain's CDR3 is CASSAMGRLGDTQYF. In nucleotides, the CDR3 is TGTGCCAGTAGTGCAATGGGACGCCTGGGGGATACGCAGTATTTT.

V and J are TRBV18 and TRBJ2-5; no reliable D call. Germline V gives CDR1 KGHSH, CDR2 LQKENI. CDR3 length equals 13 residues. V was cut by 8 bases and J by 5 bases, with 15 bases left in between. CDR3 bases: TGTGCCAGCCTAAGGGAAGGGTCGGAGACCCAGTACTTC. Protein: CASLREGSETQYF.

The chain combines TRBV9 with TRBJ2-5; no definite D call. The germline V gene encodes CDR1 SGDLS and CDR2 YYNGEE. V lost 3 bases to trimming and J lost 5 bases, with 11 bases between them. This CDR3 is 13 amino acids long. The CDR3 is CASSADLGETQYF. The CDR3 DNA follows: TGTGCCAGCAGCGCAGATCTAGGGGAGACCCAGTACTTC.

The V call is TRBV6-5, the J call TRBJ1-1, with 7 bases lining up with TRBD1. The germline V gene encodes CDR1 MNHEY and CDR2 SVGAGI. CDR3 length: 13 amino acids. V shed 10 bases, J shed 2 bases, and the junction held 7 bases outside the gene matches. Written as DNA, the CDR3 is TGTGCCACCGAGGGACAGCGAAACACTGAAGCTTTCTTT. Residues: CATEGQRNTEAFF.

The chain has TRBV5-1 and TRBJ2-7; no definite D call. The V gene's germline CDR1 is SGHRS and CDR2 YFSETQ. The CDR3 consists of 16 residues. Trimming pared 3 bases from V and 0 bases from J, leaving 16 bases between. The CDR3 coding sequence is TGCGCCAGCAGCTCTGGTAGTCCCGCGGTCTCCTACGAGCAGTACTTC. Its protein is CASSSGSPAVSYEQYF.

The chain has TRBV11-2 and TRBJ2-3; no clear D. There are 14 residues in the CDR3. The germline V gene encodes CDR1 SGHAT and CDR2 FQNNGV. V was cut by 5 bases and J by 0 bases, with 9 bases left in between. The CDR3 is CASSLGFSTDTQYF. The CDR3 bases are TGTGCCAGCAGCCTCGGATTTAGCACAGATACGCAGTATTTT.

This clone was seen a handful of times. The V and J genes are TRBV4-2 and TRBJ1-1, with TRBD1 as a possible D gene (5 bases). Germline V gives CDR1 LGHNA, CDR2 YNFKEQ. The CDR3 has 14 amino acids. The V and J ends lost 4 bases and 0 bases respectively, with 9 bases between them. The CDR3 DNA follows: TGTGCCAGCAGCCGGGACGGAGTGAACACTGAAGCTTTCTTT. Encoded protein: CASSRDGVNTEAFF.

This clone was counted once. The rearrangement joins TRBV28 to TRBJ2-5; D is unresolved. The CDR3 consists of 12 residues. Germline V gene lookup returns CDR1 MDHEN and CDR2 SYDVKM. Trimming removed 1 base at V and 5 bases at J, with 5 bases between. CDR3 DNA: TGTGCCAGCAGTTTATTAGGGGAGACCCAGTACTTC. Translation: CASSLLGETQYF. Based on the CDR3 plus reference TRBV28 and TRBJ2-5, the full variable domain is DVKVTQSSRYLVKRTGEKVFLECVQDMDHENMFWYRQDPGLGLRLIYFSYDVKMKEKGDIPEGYSVSREKKERFSLILESASTNQTSMYLCASSLLGETQYFGPGTRLLVL.

V gene TRBV28 combines with J gene TRBJ1-2; D gene uncertain. The CDR3 runs 14 residues. Trimming pared 1 base from V and 5 bases from J, leaving 11 bases between. Germline CDR1 MDHEN, CDR2 SYDVKM. CDR3 DNA sequence: TGTGCCAGCAGTTTATTTGGGGAAAGATATGGCTACACCTTC. This translates into CASSLFGERYGYTF.

The rearrangement uses TRBV4-1 and TRBJ2-5; D possibly corresponds to TRBD1 (6 bases). Per the germline V gene, CDR1 is MGHRA and CDR2 is YSYEKL. V gave up 4 bases and J gave up 5 bases, with 8 bases separating them. The CDR3 contains 12 residues. The DNA of the CDR3 is TGCGCCAGCAGCCTCCAGGGGGAGACCCAGTACTTC. Protein: CASSLQGETQYF.

On this clone itself: One end of the junction varies from germline; a read error may be responsible. The V gene is TRBV7-7, the J gene TRBJ2-5, with TRBD1 identical over 9 bases. There are 15 residues in the CDR3. Looked up from germline, CDR1 is SSHAT and CDR2 is FNYEAQ (reference sequence). Here the CDR3 reads CASSFGQGSMETQYF. The CDR3 DNA reads as TGTGCTAGCAGCTTCGGACAGGGGTCCATGGAGACCCAGTACTTC.

This chain links TRBV5-1 with TRBJ2-5; TRBD2 agrees at 7 bases. The J call may be incorrect, as the DNA end agrees better with TRBJ2-7. The CDR3 runs to 14 residues. CDR1 is SGHRS and CDR2 is YFSETQ in the germline V gene. CDR3 bases: TGCGCCAGCAGCTGGGAGGGAGGGGACTACGAGCAGTACTTC. Translating it yields CASSWEGGDYEQYF.

The chain is built from TRBV27 and TRBJ2-3; 7 bases line up with TRBD2. The germline V gene encodes CDR1 MNHEY and CDR2 SMNVEV (reference sequence). The J segment lost 4 bases and the V segment lost 0 bases, leaving 4 bases of the junction unmatched. This CDR3 is 15 amino acids long. CDR3 sequence: CASSLSGRESDTQYF. The DNA of the CDR3 is TGTGCCAGCAGTTTATCGGGGAGGGAATCAGATACGCAGTATTTT.

The V and J genes are TRBV19 and TRBJ1-5, with D hard to call. CDR1 and CDR2 (germline): LNHDA, SQIVND (reference sequence). V was clipped by 6 bases and J by 1 base, with 16 bases between them. The CDR3 has 16 amino acids. The CDR3 DNA sequence: TGTGCCAGTAGCCCCCTCCGGGGAGCAAGCAATCAGCCCCAGCATTTT. Its translation is CASSPLRGASNQPQHF. The variable domain in full, completed from reference TRBV19 and TRBJ1-5, reads DGGITQSPKYLFRKEGQNVTLSCEQNLNHDAMYWYRQDPGQGLRLIYYSQIVNDFQKGDIAEGYSVSREKKESFPLTVTSAQKNPTAFYLCASSPLRGASNQPQHFGDGTRLSIL.